This is a list of T cell receptor beta chains from one sample in a study of a mutant IDH1 vaccine in newly diagnosed glioma. The antigens of these receptors remain unknown. Here immunoSEQ multiplex PCR was the method, and the copy in TCRdb shows in-frame clones only, minus some. This sample has roughly 51,000 clones, with around 84% found just once. Sequencing used PBMCs, obtained from a glioma patient whose treatment included an IDH1 peptide vaccine. These receptors all come from a woman aged 25 to 45 with glioma. Some clones in this sample may be carry-over from other donors' samples. Both conserved end residues are part of each CDR3.

TRBJ1-4 | TRBV9 | CASSARTNEKLFF
TRBJ2-7 | TRBV6-1 | CASRPTSGRLYEQYF
TRBJ2-5 | TRBV6-1 | CASKAGGETQYF
TRBJ1-4 | TRBV14 | CASSQALAVNEKLFF
TRBJ1-1 | TRBV5-4 | CASSLVGQSEAFF
TRBJ1-1 | TRBV27 | CASSRAQTSRDTEAFF
TRBJ2-3 | TRBV7-8 | CASRLVAGEDTQYF
TRBJ2-4 | TRBV12-5 | CASGLRDIQYF
TRBJ1-1 | TRBV6-5 | CASSWAEDNTEAFF
TRBJ2-7 | TRBV27 | CASSLGRLREQYF
TRBJ2-7 | TRBV2 | CASSEGGQYF
TRBJ1-2 | TRBV30 | CAWSVPGVGYTF
TRBJ1-5 | TRBV6-5 | CASSVRQSSNQPQHF
TRBJ1-2 | TRBV19 | CASSTYTGTGNGYTF
TRBJ1-2 | TRBV7-2 | CASSLVGRGRVYGYTF